This TCR beta chain is from a study of T-cell reconstitution after alpha-beta-depleted transplantation in children. Study outcomes and limitations: High day-60 TCRbeta diversity in some patients came from surviving recipient T cells and thymic progenitors. Alpha-beta T cells present about two months after transplant were reported to originate from several hundred expanded graft clones. Fresh T-cell production supplied most of the T-cell counts and diversity seen one year after transplant.

V was trimmed by 2 bases and J by 4 bases, leaving 14 bases between them. The CDR3 runs 15 residues. Germline loops: CDR1 SEHNR, CDR2 FQNEAQ (reference sequence). The authors prepared the TCRbeta library with unique molecular identifiers. TCRdb used MiXCR to reprocess the PCR reads, holding one entry per CDR3 protein. The sample has about 240,000 distinct CDR3 sequences, about 25% seen once; the top ten hold about 2.6%. A remark on this clonotype: Its antigen is currently unknown.

Sequenced material: PBMCs, taken before TCRalphabeta/CD19-depleted stem cell transplant. The genes are TRBV7-9 and TRBJ1-2; perhaps TRBD1 as D (5 bases). The receptor was derived from a girl aged 2 to 9 with Fanconi anemia, due to receive a stem cell transplant. Written as DNA, the CDR3 is TGTGCCAGCAGCTTATGGGCCCAGGGCATCTATGGCTACACCTTC. It translates to CASSLWAQGIYGYTF.